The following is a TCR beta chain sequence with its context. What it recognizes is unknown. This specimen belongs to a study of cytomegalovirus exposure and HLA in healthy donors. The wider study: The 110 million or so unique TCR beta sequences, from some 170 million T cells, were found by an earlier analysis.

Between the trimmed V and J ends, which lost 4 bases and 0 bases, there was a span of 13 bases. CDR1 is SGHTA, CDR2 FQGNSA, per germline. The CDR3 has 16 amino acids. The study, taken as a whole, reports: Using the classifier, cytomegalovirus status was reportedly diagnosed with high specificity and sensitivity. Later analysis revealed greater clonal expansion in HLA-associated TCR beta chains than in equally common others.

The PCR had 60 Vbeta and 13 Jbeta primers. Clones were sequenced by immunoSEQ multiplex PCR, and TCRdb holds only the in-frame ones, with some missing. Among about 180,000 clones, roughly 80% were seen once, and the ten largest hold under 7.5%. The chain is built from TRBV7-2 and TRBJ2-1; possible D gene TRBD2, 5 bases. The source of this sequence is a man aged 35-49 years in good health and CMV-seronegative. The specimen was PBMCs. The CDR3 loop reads CASSSEGRNSYNEQFF. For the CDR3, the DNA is TGTGCCAGCAGCTCAGAGGGCCGAAACTCCTACAATGAGCAGTTCTTC.